This entry lists 19 T cell receptor beta chains sequenced from one sample in a study of blood T cell repertoires in COVID-19. The method was immunoSEQ multiplex PCR; TCRdb's version includes in-frame clones alone and lacks a portion of them. The sample contains 62,000 or so clones, 80% to 90% of which appear only once. What was sequenced was peripheral blood. The receptors here all came from a human donor in a cohort sampled during active COVID-19.

The chain combines TRBV28 with TRBJ2-5, with TRBD2 identical over 7 bases. The V gene end was trimmed by 4 bases and the J gene end by 3 bases; junction bases not matched to a gene: 8. The length of the CDR3 is 15 residues. Per germline, CDR1 MDHEN and CDR2 SYDVKM. The CDR3 bases are TGTGCCAGCAGTTCCCCCGGGACTACCGAAGAGACCCAGTACTTC. Translated, it gives CASSSPGTTEETQYF. The full variable domain, in which reference TRBV28 and TRBJ2-5 provide the parts outside the CDR3, is DVKVTQSSRYLVKRTGEKVFLECVQDMDHENMFWYRQDPGLGLRLIYFSYDVKMKEKGDIPEGYSVSREKKERFSLILESASTNQTSMYLCASSSPGTTEETQYFGPGTRLLVL.

This clone has a single count. V usage is TRBV5-8 and J usage is TRBJ1-6, with D possibly TRBD1 on 6 matching bases. V was shortened by 2 bases and J by 10 bases, with 13 bases between the two germline ends. Per the germline V gene, CDR1 is SGHTS and CDR2 is YDEGEE. This CDR3 has 14 residues. Here the CDR3 reads CASSFRGDTSPLHF. In DNA form, the CDR3 reads TGTGCCAGCAGCTTTCGGGGGGACACATCACCCCTCCACTTT.

V usage is TRBV6-5 and J usage is TRBJ2-7; 12 nucleotides agree with TRBD1. With V trimmed by 11 bases and J by 2 bases, 4 bases remained unmatched. The CDR3 loop spans 13 amino acids. Germline CDR1 is MNHEY and CDR2 is SVGAGI. The CDR3 loop is CAGGTGGPYEQYF. The CDR3 bases are TGTGCCGGCGGGACAGGGGGCCCCTACGAGCAGTACTTC.

The J gene is TRBJ2-3, the V gene TRBV5-1, with 8 bases fitting TRBD2. V was pared by 1 base and J by 4 bases, with 8 bases of the junction left unmatched. The CDR3 totals 16 residues. Germline CDR1 is SGHRS and CDR2 is YFSETQ. The CDR3 loop is CASSLMVGGGSDTQYF. The DNA for the CDR3 is TGCGCCAGCAGCTTGATGGTCGGCGGGGGGTCAGATACGCAGTATTTT.

The chain employs TRBV7-8 and TRBJ2-6; no definite D call. V lost 1 base and J lost 8, with 3 bases in between. Germline CDR1 reads SGHVS; CDR2 reads FQNEAQ. The CDR3 has 12 residues. The CDR3 DNA is TGTGCCAGCAGCTTAGTAACCAACGTCCTGACTTTC. Protein sequence: CASSLVTNVLTF.

In DNA, the CDR3 is TGTGCCAGCAGTTACAAGCCTCTACAGGGCTACTATGGCTACACCTTC. It translates to CASSYKPLQGYYGYTF. This chain links TRBV6-5 with TRBJ1-2; weak D call: TRBD1 (6 bases). This CDR3 region has 16 residues. Trimming removed 2 bases from V and 3 bases from J, with 16 bases in between. Germline V gene sequence: CDR1 MNHEY, CDR2 SVGAGI.

This sequence joins TRBV3-1 (or the pseudogene TRBV3-2) and TRBJ2-3; maybe TRBD2 (5 bases). CDR3 length equals 13 residues. The V end lost 4 bases, the J end lost 6 bases, and 11 bases lay between the germline ends. CDR1 is LGHDT, CDR2 YNNKEL, per germline (reference sequence). CDR3 in amino acids: CASSPGDGDTQYF. CDR3 sequence (DNA): TGTGCCAGCAGCCCCGGGGATGGGGATACGCAGTATTTT.

The chain employs TRBV7-8 and TRBJ1-2, with TRBD1 as a possible D gene (5 bases). The ends were cut back, 6 bases at V and 4 bases at J, with 15 bases in the middle. The CDR3 length is 14 residues. Germline V gene lookup returns CDR1 SGHVS and CDR2 FQNEAQ. The CDR3 DNA is TGTGCCAGCAGTCCCCGGGAGGGGCGCTATGGCTACACCTTC. Translated: CASSPREGRYGYTF.

As concerns this clone: Other nucleotide sequences from this sample produce the same CDR3. The chain combines TRBV5-1 with TRBJ1-5; D may be TRBD1 (5 bases). Between the trimmed V and J ends, which lost 2 bases and 3 bases, there was a span of 12 bases. There are 15 residues in the CDR3. Germline CDR1 SGHRS, CDR2 YFSETQ. The CDR3 spells CASSFGGDPNQPQHF. CDR3 nucleotide sequence: TGCGCCAGCAGCTTCGGAGGGGATCCCAATCAGCCCCAGCATTTT.

This sequence joins TRBV27 and TRBJ1-1; 8 bases match TRBD1. Germline V gene sequence: CDR1 MNHEY, CDR2 SMNVEV (reference sequence). This CDR3 has 14 residues. V gave up 5 bases and J gave up 3 bases; unmatched junction bases: 5. This CDR3 is CASSRQGIHTEAFF. CDR3 DNA sequence: TGTGCCAGCAGTCGACAGGGGATTCACACTGAAGCTTTCTTT.

This sequence joins TRBV9 and TRBJ2-1, with D tentatively TRBD2 (6 bases). V was clipped by 4 bases and J by 3 bases, with 11 bases between them. CDR1 and CDR2 (germline): SGDLS, YYNGEE. The CDR3 is made up of 14 amino acids. DNA of the CDR3: TGTGCCAGCAGCCCCCGGGACTTCTACAATGAGCAGTTCTTC. Encoded protein: CASSPRDFYNEQFF.

The CDR3 nucleotides are TGCGCCAGCAGCAATCCGACAGGGGACACTGAAGCTTTCTTT. Amino acid sequence: CASSNPTGDTEAFF. The chain links TRBV5-1 to TRBJ1-1, with 8 nucleotides matching TRBD1. From germline, CDR1 is SGHRS and CDR2 YFSETQ. The V gene end was trimmed by 4 bases and the J gene end by 3 bases; junction bases not matched to a gene: 5. The CDR3 runs to 14 residues. The full variable domain, in which reference TRBV5-1 and TRBJ1-1 provide the parts outside the CDR3, is KAGVTQTPRYLIKTRGQQVTLSCSPISGHRSVSWYQQTPGQGLQFLFEYFSETQRNKGNFPGRFSGRQFSNSRSEMNVSTLELGDSALYLCASSNPTGDTEAFFGQGTRLTVV.

The J gene is TRBJ2-1, the V gene TRBV11-1; 10 bases map to TRBD2. The V segment lost 5 bases and the J segment 4 bases; nucleotides outside the gene matches: 5. The CDR3 contains 15 residues. Germline V lookup: CDR1 SGHAT, CDR2 FQDESV (reference sequence). The CDR3 DNA is TGTGCCAGCAGCCCTGCTAGCGGGAGTTACAATGAGCAGTTCTTC. This encodes CASSPASGSYNEQFF. Looking up the rest from reference TRBV11-1 and TRBJ2-1 gives the full variable domain: EAEVAQSPRYKITEKSQAVAFWCDPISGHATLYWYRQILGQGPELLVQFQDESVVDDSQLPKDRFSAERLKGVDSTLKIQPAELGDSAMYLCASSPASGSYNEQFFGPGTRLTVL.

The rearrangement uses TRBV2 and TRBJ2-3, with D hard to call. V was shortened by 1 base and J by 8 bases, with 7 bases between the two germline ends. The CDR3 length is 12 residues. From germline, CDR1 is SNHLY and CDR2 FYNNEI. The CDR3 coding sequence is TGTGCCAGCAGTGAAGAAGTCGGTACGCAGTATTTT. This gives the protein CASSEEVGTQYF.

This clone was observed a single time. This chain connects TRBV24-1 to TRBJ2-1; tentative D call: TRBD2 (6 bases). Between the trimmed V and J ends, which lost 4 bases and 2 bases, there was a span of 11 bases. Germline values: CDR1 KGHDR, CDR2 SFDVKD. The length of the CDR3 is 15 residues. CDR3 amino acids: CATSEGGPAYNEQFF. Here the CDR3 DNA reads TGTGCCACCAGTGAGGGGGGACCAGCCTACAATGAGCAGTTCTTC.

This chain links TRBV6-4 with TRBJ1-4; 8 bases are a match to TRBD1. There are 15 residues in the CDR3. Germline loops: CDR1 MRHNA, CDR2 SNTAGT. Trimming at V came to 2 bases and at J to 7 bases, leaving 6 bases not matched to a gene. The CDR3 nucleotides are TGTGCCAGCAGTGACCCCAGGGGGCATAGTGAAAAACTGTTTTTT. It translates to CASSDPRGHSEKLFF.

The gene calls are TRBV5-1 and TRBJ2-5, with 8 bases that match TRBD1. After removal of 5 bases from V and 4 bases from J, the junction contained 10 bases not matched to a gene. The CDR3 is 15 amino acids. Germline V gene sequence: CDR1 SGHRS, CDR2 YFSETQ. CDR3 loop: CASRSPGGGGETQYF. The CDR3 region has the DNA TGCGCCAGCAGAAGCCCAGGGGGCGGAGGAGAGACCCAGTACTTC.

The chain combines TRBV25-1 with TRBJ1-1; possibly TRBD1 for D (6 bases). The V gene lost 5 bases and the J gene lost 6 bases, with 16 bases spanning the gap. This CDR3 spans 14 amino acids. CDR1 and CDR2 from the germline V gene are MGHDK and SYGVNS. The CDR3 sequence: CASSPRGSNSEAFF. The CDR3 nucleotides read TGTGCCAGCAGTCCCAGGGGAAGTAATTCTGAAGCTTTCTTT. Based on the CDR3 plus reference TRBV25-1 and TRBJ1-1, the full variable domain is EADIYQTPRYLVIGTGKKITLECSQTMGHDKMYWYQQDPGMELHLIHYSYGVNSTEKGDLSSESTVSRIRTEHFPLTLESARPSHTSQYLCASSPRGSNSEAFFGQGTRLTVV.

The chain links TRBV18 to TRBJ1-4; 10 nucleotides agree with TRBD1. The CDR3 is 16 residues long. Germline assignment: CDR1 KGHSH and CDR2 LQKENI. V gave up 2 bases and J gave up 2 bases; unmatched junction bases: 2. CDR3 protein: CASSPSTGGTNEKLFF. CDR3 sequence (DNA): TGTGCCAGCTCACCATCGACAGGGGGCACTAATGAAAAACTGTTTTTT. The variable domain in full, with the rest retrieved from reference TRBV18 and TRBJ1-4, is NAGVMQNPRHLVRRRGQEARLRCSPMKGHSHVYWYRQLPEEGLKFMVYLQKENIIDESGMPKERFSAEFPKEGPSILRIQQVVRGDSAAYFCASSPSTGGTNEKLFFGSGTQLSVL.